The subject of this entry is one T cell receptor (beta chain). Its target antigen remains unknown. Base-call qualities are not available, and no considerably larger clone is one nucleotide away. This sample is drawn from a study of T cell changes during pregnancy in multiple sclerosis (dated by TCRdb to between 2019 and 2020). The study in broad terms: Changes in the T cell repertoire over the course of pregnancy were examined in this study in women with multiple sclerosis.

Libraries came from the immunoSEQ multiplex PCR assay. The clones in this table, taken by TCRdb from immuneACCESS, are in-frame only. Not every clone is retained; where verified, under half of the shortfall comes from an unresolved V gene, and the cause of the rest is unknown. The sample table records some 97,000 clones; around 92% of these occur just once. The ten largest clones take up roughly 2% of the sample. The sequencing used peripheral blood, collected after pregnancy. This TCR derives from a female donor with multiple sclerosis, enrolled in a pregnancy study.

CDR3 sequence: CASSTLASSSYNEQFF. The nucleotide sequence reads as follows: TGTGCCAGCAGCACCCTAGCGTCCAGCTCCTACAATGAGCAGTTCTTC. Here the chain combines TRBV9 and TRBJ2-1; TRBD2 is perhaps the D gene, given 6 matching bases. The CDR3 covers 16 residues, taking in both the cysteine and the phenylalanine. Only CDR3 DNA remains: 48 bases, in frame from the first base. The germline V gene sets CDR1 to SGDLS and CDR2 to YYNGEE. V and J lose 4 bases and 0 bases, and a span of 14 bases separates them.